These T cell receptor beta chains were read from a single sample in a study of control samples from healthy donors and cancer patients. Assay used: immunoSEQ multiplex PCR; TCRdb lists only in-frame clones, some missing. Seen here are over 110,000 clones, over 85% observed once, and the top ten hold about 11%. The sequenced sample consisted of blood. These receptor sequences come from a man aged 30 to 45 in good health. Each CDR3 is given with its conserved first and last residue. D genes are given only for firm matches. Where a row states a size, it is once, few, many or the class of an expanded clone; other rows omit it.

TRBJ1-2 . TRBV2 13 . CASSEDSYYGYTF TGTGCCAGCAGTGAAGACAGTTACTATGGCTACACCTTC
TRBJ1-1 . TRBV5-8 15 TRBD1 CASSPWGTGGTEAFF TGTGCCAGCAGCCCTTGGGGGACAGGGGGCACTGAAGCTTTCTTT
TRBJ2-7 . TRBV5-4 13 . CASSVDPAGEQYF TGTGCCAGCAGCGTCGACCCGGCCGGCGAGCAGTACTTC
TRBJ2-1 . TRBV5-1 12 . CASSLPGNEQFF TGCGCCAGCAGCTTGCCGGGGAATGAGCAGTTCTTC
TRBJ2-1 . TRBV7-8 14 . CASSLEAGKFGAFF TGTGCCAGCAGCTTAGAGGCGGGAAAGTTTGGCGCGTTCTTC
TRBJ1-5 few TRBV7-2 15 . CASSLISQPNQPQHF TGTGCCAGCAGCTTAATTTCCCAGCCCAATCAGCCCCAGCATTTT
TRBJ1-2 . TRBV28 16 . CASSLTGTPTNYGYTF TGTGCCAGCAGTTTAACCGGGACACCAACTAACTATGGCTACACCTTC
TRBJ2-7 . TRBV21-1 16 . CASSKGRGLPSLEQYF TGTGCCAGCAGCAAAGGGCGGGGACTCCCCAGCTTGGAGCAGTACTTC
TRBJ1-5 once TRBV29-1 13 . CSVGGEAIQPQHF TGCAGCGTCGGGGGGGAGGCCATTCAGCCCCAGCATTTT
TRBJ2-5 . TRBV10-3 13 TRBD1 CAISQGQQETQYF TGTGCCATCAGTCAGGGACAGCAAGAGACCCAGTACTTC
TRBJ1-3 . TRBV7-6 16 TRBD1 CASSPAQGASGNTIYF TGTGCCAGCAGCCCCGCACAGGGGGCATCTGGAAACACCATATATTTT
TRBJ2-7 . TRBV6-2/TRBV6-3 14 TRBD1 CASSPGGDPYEQYF TGTGCCAGCAGCCCAGGGGGCGACCCCTACGAGCAGTACTTC
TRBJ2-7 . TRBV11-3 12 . CASSLEGDEQYF TGTGCCAGCAGCTTAGAGGGGGACGAGCAGTACTTC
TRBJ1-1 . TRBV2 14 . CASRPGVMNTEAFF TGTGCCAGCAGGCCAGGGGTGATGAACACTGAAGCTTTCTTT
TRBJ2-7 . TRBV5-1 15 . CASSEYGTFSYEQYF TGCGCCAGCAGCGAATATGGGACTTTTTCCTACGAGCAGTACTTC
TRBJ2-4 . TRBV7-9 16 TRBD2 CASSFLAGGTKNIQYF TGTGCCAGCAGCTTTTTAGCGGGAGGAACTAAAAACATTCAGTACTTC
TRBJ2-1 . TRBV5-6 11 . CASSYTDEQFF TGTGCCAGCAGCTACACGGATGAGCAGTTCTTC
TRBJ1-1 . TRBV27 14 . CASSLSRAVPEAFF TGTGCCAGCAGTTTATCCAGGGCGGTCCCTGAAGCTTTCTTT
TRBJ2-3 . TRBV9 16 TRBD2 CASSFSSGRAADTQYF TGTGCCAGCAGCTTCTCTAGCGGGAGGGCCGCAGATACGCAGTATTTT
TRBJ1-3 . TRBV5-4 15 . CASSFGTLSGNTIYF TGTGCCAGCAGCTTTGGCACACTCTCTGGAAACACCATATATTTT
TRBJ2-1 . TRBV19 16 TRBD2 CASSTVAGSSYNEQFF TGTGCCAGTAGTACGGTAGCGGGGAGCTCCTACAATGAGCAGTTCTTC
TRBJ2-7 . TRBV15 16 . CATSRGSVSWDYEQYF TGTGCCACCAGCAGAGGGTCGGTTTCCTGGGACTACGAGCAGTACTTC
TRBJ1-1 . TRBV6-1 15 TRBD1 CASSEVTGSSTEAFF TGTGCCAGCAGTGAAGTGACAGGGTCATCCACTGAAGCTTTCTTT
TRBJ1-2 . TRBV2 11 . CASSEMAGYTF TGTGCCAGCAGTGAAATGGCTGGCTACACCTTC
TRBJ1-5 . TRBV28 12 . CASSIPPQPQHF TGTGCCAGCAGTATCCCCCCCCAGCCCCAGCATTTT
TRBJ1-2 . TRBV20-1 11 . CSASSGSRGDF TGCAGTGCTAGCAGCGGGTCGCGGGGAGACTTC
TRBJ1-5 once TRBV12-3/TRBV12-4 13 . CASTFEYNQPQHF TGTGCCAGCACTTTTGAGTACAATCAGCCCCAGCATTTT
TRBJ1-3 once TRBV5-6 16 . CASSLIDSLSGNTIYF TGTGCCAGCAGCTTAATTGATAGTCTCTCTGGAAACACCATATATTTT
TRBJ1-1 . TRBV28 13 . CASSLSTNTEAFF TGTGCCAGCAGTTTATCGACGAACACTGAAGCTTTCTTT
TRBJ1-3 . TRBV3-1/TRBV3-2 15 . CASSQDLPGRNTIYF TGTGCCAGCAGCCAAGACTTACCCGGGAGAAACACCATATATTTT
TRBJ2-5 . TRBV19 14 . CASSIGRGGETQYF TGTGCCAGTAGTATAGGAAGAGGGGGAGAGACCCAGTACTTC
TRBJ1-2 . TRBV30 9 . CALGGGYTF TGTGCCCTCGGGGGTGGCTACACCTTC
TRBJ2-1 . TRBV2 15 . CASTDGTLSYNEQFF TGTGCCAGCACCGACGGGACCCTATCCTACAATGAGCAGTTCTTC
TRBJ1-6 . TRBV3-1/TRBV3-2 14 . CASSLGPGNSPLHF TGTGCCAGCAGCCTAGGACCGGGTAATTCACCCCTCCACTTT
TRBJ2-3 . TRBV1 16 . CTSSHLAGPLVDTQYF TGCACCAGCAGCCACCTCGCAGGGCCCCTCGTGGATACGCAGTATTTT
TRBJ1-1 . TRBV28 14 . CASMKGLRNTEAFF TGTGCCAGCATGAAGGGTTTACGGAACACTGAAGCTTTCTTT
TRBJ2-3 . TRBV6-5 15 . CASSYASPTTDTQYF TGTGCCAGCAGTTACGCGAGCCCTACCACAGATACGCAGTATTTT
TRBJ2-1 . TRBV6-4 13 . CASSDSNFGEQFF TGTGCCAGCAGTGACTCGAACTTCGGTGAGCAGTTCTTC
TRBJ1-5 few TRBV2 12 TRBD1 CASRDRGRPQHF TGTGCCAGCAGGGACAGGGGTCGGCCCCAGCATTTT
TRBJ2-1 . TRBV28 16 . CASSPADYYSYNEQFF TGTGCCAGCAGCCCCGCGGACTATTACTCCTACAATGAGCAGTTCTTC
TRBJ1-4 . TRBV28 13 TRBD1 CASSGTADEKLFF TGTGCCAGCTCCGGGACAGCCGATGAAAAACTGTTTTTT
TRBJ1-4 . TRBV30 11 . CACTPGEKLFF TGTGCCTGCACTCCGGGGGAAAAACTGTTTTTT
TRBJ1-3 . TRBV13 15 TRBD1 CASSLEDRTLGTIYF TGTGCCAGCAGCTTGGAGGACAGGACCTTAGGAACCATATATTTT
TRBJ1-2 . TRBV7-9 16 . CASSRLTEESLYGYTF TGTGCCAGCAGCAGACTGACAGAGGAGTCTCTTTATGGCTACACCTTC
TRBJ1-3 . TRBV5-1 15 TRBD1 CASSLETGVRNTIYF TGCGCCAGCAGCTTGGAGACAGGGGTGCGAAACACCATATATTTT
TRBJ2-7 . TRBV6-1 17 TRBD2 CASSDPNSGTSIYEQYF TGTGCCAGCAGTGACCCAAACTCCGGGACTAGCATATACGAGCAGTACTTC
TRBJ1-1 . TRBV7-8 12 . CASRTANTEAFF TGTGCCAGCAGAACAGCAAACACTGAAGCTTTCTTT
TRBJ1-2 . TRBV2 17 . CASRGVANNKGGYGYTF TGTGCCAGCAGAGGGGTCGCTAACAATAAAGGAGGCTATGGCTACACCTTC
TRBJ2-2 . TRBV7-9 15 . CASSQHNGPTGELFF TGTGCCAGCAGCCAACATAACGGTCCCACCGGGGAGCTGTTTTTT
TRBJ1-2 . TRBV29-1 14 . CSVEVDEVWDGYTF TGCAGCGTTGAAGTTGACGAGGTCTGGGATGGCTACACCTTC
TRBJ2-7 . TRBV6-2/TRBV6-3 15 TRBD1 CASSPRQGFAYEQYF TGTGCCAGCAGTCCAAGACAGGGGTTCGCCTACGAGCAGTACTTC
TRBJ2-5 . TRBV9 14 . CASSVAQNQETQYF TGTGCCAGCAGCGTAGCCCAGAACCAAGAGACCCAGTACTTC
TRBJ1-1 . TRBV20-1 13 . CSASIRGNTEAFF TGCAGTGCTAGTATACGTGGGAACACTGAAGCTTTCTTT
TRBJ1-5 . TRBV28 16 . CASNFPTGRLNQPQHF TGTGCCAGCAACTTCCCGACGGGGCGTTTAAACCAGCCCCAGCATTTT
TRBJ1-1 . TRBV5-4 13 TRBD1 CASSSGTDLEAFF TGTGCCAGCAGCTCCGGGACAGACCTTGAAGCTTTCTTT
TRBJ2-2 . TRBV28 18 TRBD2 CASRTRGAGGPRIGELFF TGTGCCAGCAGGACAAGGGGAGCGGGAGGGCCTCGTATCGGGGAGCTGTTTTTT